Listed below are T cell receptor beta chains from one sample, sequenced in a study of cytotoxic CD8 clonotypes in ibrutinib-treated CLL. Clones were read by immunoSEQ multiplex PCR, and TCRdb kept only the in-frame ones, dropping some. The sample includes about 130,000 clones, 70% to 90% of them seen just once. The specimen comprised PBMCs, sampled after 24 months of ibrutinib treatment. These receptors all stem from a human donor with chronic lymphocytic leukemia. CDR3s include the opening cysteine and the closing phenylalanine or tryptophan. The D gene is left open where the match is weak. Clone size is not always given. Where it is, it says once, few, many or a class for expanded clones.

>NA|once|TRBJ1-1|TRBV2
TGTGCCAGCAGGCTGGGCAACACTGAAGCTTTCTTT
CASRLGNTEAFF
>NA|many|TRBJ1-5|TRBV2
TGTGCCAGTTTAGCGGGGGGAGACCCCTTCCTATATAGCAATCAGCCCCAGCATTTT
CASLAGGDPFLYSNQPQHF
>NA|NA|TRBJ2-2|TRBV7-7
TGTGCCTCGGGACTCCAATCTCCCGGGGAGCTGTTTTTT
CASGLQSPGELFF
>NA|few|TRBJ2-1|TRBV15
TGTGCCACCAGCAGAGACGAGTTGGGACTGAGCTCCTACAATGAGCAGTTCTTC
CATSRDELGLSSYNEQFF
>NA|NA|TRBJ1-6|TRBV7-2
TGTGCCGGCAGCTTTGGGTCGCGGGGGTCACCCCTCCACTTT
CAGSFGSRGSPLHF
>NA|once|TRBJ1-2|TRBV18
TGTGCCAGCTCACCGTCGACAATGAATGGCTACACCTTC
CASSPSTMNGYTF
>NA|NA|TRBJ2-7|TRBV4-3
TGCGCCAGCAGCCAAGCGAGCGGGCGGAGCTCCTACGAGCAGTACTTC
CASSQASGRSSYEQYF
>NA|NA|TRBJ2-1|TRBV2
TGTGCCAGCAGTGTTAAGGATGAGCAGTTCTTC
CASSVKDEQFF
>NA|NA|TRBJ1-1|TRBV11-2
TGTGCCAGCAGCTTAGGGTTTAGCAAGAACACTGAAGCTTTCTTT
CASSLGFSKNTEAFF
>NA|NA|TRBJ1-2|TRBV10-3
TGTGCCATCAGTGAGTCGAAGGACTTAGCTAACTATGGCTACACCTTC
CAISESKDLANYGYTF
>TRBD1|NA|TRBJ1-2|TRBV28
TGTGCCAGCAGTTCTTCCCCGGACAGGGACGGAGGCTACACCTTC
CASSSSPDRDGGYTF
>TRBD2|NA|TRBJ2-7|TRBV28
TGTGCCAGCAGTCGAGCGGGAGACGTCAACGAGCAGTACTTC
CASSRAGDVNEQYF
>NA|NA|TRBJ1-5|TRBV2
TGTGCCAGCAGTGATGCGCTAGCTAGCAATCAGCCCCAGCATTTT
CASSDALASNQPQHF
>NA|NA|TRBJ2-2|TRBV18
TGTGCCAGCTCACCATTTGACATAGCGAACACCGGGGAGCTGTTTTTT
CASSPFDIANTGELFF
>NA|NA|TRBJ2-7|TRBV11-3
TGTGCCAGCAGCAAGGGGACGCGGGCCTACGAGCAGTACTTC
CASSKGTRAYEQYF